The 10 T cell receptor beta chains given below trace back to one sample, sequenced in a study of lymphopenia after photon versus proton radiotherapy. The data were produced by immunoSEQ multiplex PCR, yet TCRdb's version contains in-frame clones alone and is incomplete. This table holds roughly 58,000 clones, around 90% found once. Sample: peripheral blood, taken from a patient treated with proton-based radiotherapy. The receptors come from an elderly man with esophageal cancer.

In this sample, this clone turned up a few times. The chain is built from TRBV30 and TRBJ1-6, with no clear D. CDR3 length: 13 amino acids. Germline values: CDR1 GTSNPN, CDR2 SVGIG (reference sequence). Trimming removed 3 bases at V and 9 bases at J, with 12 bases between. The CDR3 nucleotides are TGTGCCTGGAGACGACCAGCAATTTCACCCCTCCACTTT. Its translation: CAWRRPAISPLHF.

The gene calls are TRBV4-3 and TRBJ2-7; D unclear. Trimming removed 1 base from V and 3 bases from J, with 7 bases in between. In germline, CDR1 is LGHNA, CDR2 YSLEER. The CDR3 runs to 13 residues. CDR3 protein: CASSQGRFYEQYF. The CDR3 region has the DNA TGCGCCAGCAGCCAAGGACGGTTCTACGAGCAGTACTTC.

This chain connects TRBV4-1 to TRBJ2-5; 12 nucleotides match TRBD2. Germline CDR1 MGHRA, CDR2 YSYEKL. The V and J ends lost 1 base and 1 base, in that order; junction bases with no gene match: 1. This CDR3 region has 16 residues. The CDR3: CASSQGLAGAQETQYF. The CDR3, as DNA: TGCGCCAGCAGCCAAGGACTAGCGGGGGCCCAAGAGACCCAGTACTTC.

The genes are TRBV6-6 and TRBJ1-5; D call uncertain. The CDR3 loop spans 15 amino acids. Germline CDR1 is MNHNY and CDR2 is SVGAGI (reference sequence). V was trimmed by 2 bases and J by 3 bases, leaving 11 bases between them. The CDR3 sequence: CASSYAGRDNQPQHF. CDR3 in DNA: TGTGCCAGCAGTTACGCGGGGAGGGACAATCAGCCCCAGCATTTT.

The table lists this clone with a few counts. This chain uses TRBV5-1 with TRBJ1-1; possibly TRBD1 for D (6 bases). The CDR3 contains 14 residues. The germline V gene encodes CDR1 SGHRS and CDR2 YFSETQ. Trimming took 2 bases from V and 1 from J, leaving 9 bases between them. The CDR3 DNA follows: TGCGCCAGCAGCTTTGGCAGGGGGAACACTGAAGCTTTCTTT. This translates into CASSFGRGNTEAFF.

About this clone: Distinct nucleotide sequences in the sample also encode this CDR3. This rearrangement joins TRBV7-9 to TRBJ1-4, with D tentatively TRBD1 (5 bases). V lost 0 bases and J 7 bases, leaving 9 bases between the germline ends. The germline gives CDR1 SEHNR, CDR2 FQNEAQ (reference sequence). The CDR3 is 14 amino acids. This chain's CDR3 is CASSLARDGEKLFF. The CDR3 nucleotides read TGTGCCAGCAGCTTAGCCAGGGATGGTGAAAAACTGTTTTTT.

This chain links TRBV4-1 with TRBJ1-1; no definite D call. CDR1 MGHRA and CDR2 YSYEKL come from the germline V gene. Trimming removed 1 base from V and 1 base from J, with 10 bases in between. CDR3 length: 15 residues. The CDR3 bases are TGCGCCAGCAGCCAAGCTCAGACCTGGAACACTGAAGCTTTCTTT. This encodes CASSQAQTWNTEAFF.

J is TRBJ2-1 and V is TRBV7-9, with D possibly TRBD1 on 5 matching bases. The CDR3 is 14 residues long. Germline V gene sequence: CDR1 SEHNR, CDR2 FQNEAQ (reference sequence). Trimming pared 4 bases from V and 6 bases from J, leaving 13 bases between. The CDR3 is CASSSPGNGNEQFF. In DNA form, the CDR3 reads TGTGCCAGCAGCTCCCCAGGGAACGGCAATGAGCAGTTCTTC. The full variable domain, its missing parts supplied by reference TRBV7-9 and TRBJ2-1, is DTGVSQNPRHKITKRGQNVTFRCDPISEHNRLYWYRQTLGQGPEFLTYFQNEAQLEKSRLLSDRFSAERPKGSFSTLEIQRTEQGDSAMYLCASSSPGNGNEQFFGPGTRLTVL.

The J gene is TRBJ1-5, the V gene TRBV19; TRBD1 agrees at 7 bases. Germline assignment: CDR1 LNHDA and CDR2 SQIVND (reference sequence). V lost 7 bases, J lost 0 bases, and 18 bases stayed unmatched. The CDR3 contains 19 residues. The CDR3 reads CASTPRRAGGSFSNQPQHF. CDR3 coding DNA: TGTGCCAGTACCCCCCGCAGGGCAGGGGGGTCTTTTAGCAATCAGCCCCAGCATTTT.

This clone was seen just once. The CDR3: CASSRLAGQETQYF. The CDR3 region has the DNA TGTGCCAGCAGTCGACTAGCGGGCCAAGAGACCCAGTACTTC. The chain uses TRBV2 and TRBJ2-5, with TRBD2 matching 10 bases. The CDR3 spans 14 residues. The V gene end was trimmed by 5 bases and the J gene end by 1 base; junction bases not matched to a gene: 1. Germline CDR1 and CDR2: SNHLY and FYNNEI.